The 27 T cell receptor beta chains in this list originate from one sample, sequenced in a study of human T cells and chemical hapten exposure. TCRdb re-derived calls from the RACE reads in MiXCR, one entry per CDR3 protein. The sample has about 34,000 distinct CDR3 sequences; about a tenth are singletons. Time point here: pre-sensitization, week 0. Treatment specified: therapeutic diphenylcyclopropenone sensitization with weekly scalp DPC. Total RNA extraction was carried out from unfractionated whole blood. This sample comprised whole blood, obtained in connection with sensitization to the hapten diphenylcyclopropenone (DPC). All receptors come from a man aged 50 to 60 with alopecia areata. Some clones in this sample may be carry-over from other donors' samples.

A few counts support this clonotype. This sequence joins TRBV13 and TRBJ2-1, with 9 bases matching TRBD2. Germline-derived CDR1 and CDR2 are PRHDT and FYEKMQ (reference sequence). After removal of 4 bases from V and 7 bases from J, the junction contained 8 bases not matched to a gene. The CDR3 spans 15 residues. CDR3 sequence: CASSWSGRYGNEQFF. The CDR3 nucleotides are TGTGCCAGCAGCTGGAGCGGGAGGTATGGTAATGAGCAGTTCTTC. The complete variable domain, with remaining parts taken from reference TRBV13 and TRBJ2-1, reads AAGVIQSPRHLIKEKRETATLKCYPIPRHDTVYWYQQGPGQDPQFLISFYEKMQSDKGSIPDRFSAQQFSDYHSELNMSSLELGDSALYFCASSWSGRYGNEQFFGPGTRLTVL.

The chain combines TRBV6-4 with TRBJ2-5; D uncertain. This CDR3 comprises 13 residues. V was clipped by 4 bases and J by 5 bases, with 11 bases between them. Germline V CDR1 and CDR2: MRHNA, SNTAGT. CDR3 in amino acids: CASSVLPGETQYF. The CDR3 coding sequence is TGTGCCAGCAGTGTCCTCCCCGGGGAGACCCAGTACTTC.

There are many counts of this clonotype. The chain joins TRBV4-1 to TRBJ2-1, with D possibly being TRBD2 (5 bases). The V gene's germline CDR1 is MGHRA and CDR2 YSYEKL. CDR3 length equals 16 residues. The V and J ends lost 1 base and 0 bases respectively, with 10 bases between them. The CDR3 is CASSQGPGSSYNEQFF. CDR3 nucleotide sequence: TGCGCCAGCAGCCAAGGTCCGGGGAGCTCCTACAATGAGCAGTTCTTC.

The gene calls are TRBV28 and TRBJ2-3, with unresolved D. Trimming cost V 4 bases and J 0 bases, with 8 bases left between them. CDR3 length equals 14 residues. Germline-derived CDR1 and CDR2 are MDHEN and SYDVKM. The CDR3 protein is CASSWGGSTDTQYF. As DNA, the CDR3 is TGTGCCAGCAGTTGGGGTGGGAGCACAGATACGCAGTATTTT. Together with reference TRBV28 and TRBJ2-3, the CDR3 gives the full variable domain: DVKVTQSSRYLVKRTGEKVFLECVQDMDHENMFWYRQDPGLGLRLIYFSYDVKMKEKGDIPEGYSVSREKKERFSLILESASTNQTSMYLCASSWGGSTDTQYFGPGTRLTVL.

At least ten counts were recorded for this clonotype. The rearrangement uses TRBV2 and TRBJ2-5; D not resolved. The CDR3 runs to 12 residues. Trimming shortened V by 6 bases and J by 4 bases, and 9 bases separated the two germline ends. Germline V gene sequence: CDR1 SNHLY, CDR2 FYNNEI. DNA for the CDR3: TGTGCCAGCAGGCCCACCTCAGAGACCCAGTACTTC. Protein product: CASRPTSETQYF.

This clonotype was observed at least ten times. This chain links TRBV5-4 with TRBJ2-2, with D possibly TRBD1 on 5 matching bases. Trimming pared 4 bases from V and 4 bases from J, leaving 11 bases between. Germline assignment: CDR1 SGHNT and CDR2 YYREEE (reference sequence). The CDR3 totals 14 residues. The CDR3 DNA follows: TGTGCCAGCAGCCCGAGACAGCGCACCGGGGAGCTGTTTTTT. It translates to CASSPRQRTGELFF.

This clonotype was seen repeatedly, ten times or more. The chain combines TRBV2 with TRBJ1-5; a weak D match, TRBD1 (5 bases). Germline CDR1 is SNHLY and CDR2 is FYNNEI. V was clipped by 5 bases and J by 7 bases, with 12 bases between them. This CDR3 region has 13 residues. The CDR3 DNA sequence: TGTGCCAGCAGTTGGGGGAGGGACCAGCCCCAGCATTTT. This sequence encodes CASSWGRDQPQHF.

About this clonotype: Since a much larger clone is just one base distant, this may be a read error. This chain joins TRBV28 and TRBJ2-7; D may be TRBD2 (7 bases). The CDR3 consists of 12 residues. Trimming removed 5 bases from V and 9 bases from J, with 14 bases in between. Germline-derived CDR1 and CDR2 are MDHEN and SYDVKM. CDR3 loop: CASSTGGLGQYF. The CDR3 bases are TGTGCCAGCAGTACCGGGGGGCTCGGGCAGTACTTC.

This clonotype was observed a few times. This chain links TRBV7-9 with TRBJ1-1; D uncertain. The germline V gene encodes CDR1 SEHNR and CDR2 FQNEAQ (reference sequence). The CDR3 is 13 residues long. The germline V and J ends were trimmed by 2 bases and 3 bases, with 7 bases remaining between them. CDR3 loop: CASSLQAHTEAFF. CDR3 in DNA: TGTGCCAGCAGCTTACAGGCCCACACTGAAGCTTTCTTT. Full variable domain (remainder filled in from reference TRBV7-9 and TRBJ1-1): DTGVSQNPRHKITKRGQNVTFRCDPISEHNRLYWYRQTLGQGPEFLTYFQNEAQLEKSRLLSDRFSAERPKGSFSTLEIQRTEQGDSAMYLCASSLQAHTEAFFGQGTRLTVV.

This clonotype was counted many times. This sequence joins TRBV7-2 and TRBJ1-6; 8 bases line up with TRBD1. The CDR3 sequence is 14 residues long. V lost 4 bases and J lost 10; bases outside the gene matches: 6. In germline, CDR1 is SGHTA, CDR2 FQGNSA. CDR3 nucleotides: TGTGCCAGCAGCTCCAGACAGGGGAACTCACCCCTCCACTTT. It translates to CASSSRQGNSPLHF.

This clonotype was counted ten times or more. The chain joins TRBV6-2 or TRBV6-3 to TRBJ1-4; D not certain. The CDR3 runs to 15 residues. Germline CDR1 MNHEY, CDR2 SVGEGT. V was trimmed by 6 bases and J by 4 bases, leaving 15 bases between them. The CDR3 loop is CASSLRMAFNEKLFF. The CDR3 DNA follows: TGTGCCAGCAGCCTCCGGATGGCTTTTAATGAAAAACTGTTTTTT.

The chain uses TRBV6-6 and TRBJ2-7, with 7 bases lining up with TRBD1. The germline V gene encodes CDR1 MNHNY and CDR2 SVGAGI (reference sequence). The CDR3 is 14 amino acids. The junction had 3 bases not matched to a gene; V was cut back by 2 bases and J by 2 bases. The CDR3 nucleotides read TGTGCCAGCAGTTACCTGGACAGGCCCTACGAGCAGTACTTC. Protein: CASSYLDRPYEQYF.

V usage is TRBV6-6 and J usage is TRBJ1-4; D perhaps matches TRBD1 (5 bases). V lost 5 bases, J lost 4 bases, and 11 bases lay in between. CDR1 is MNHNY and CDR2 is SVGAGI in the germline V gene (reference sequence). This CDR3 spans 14 amino acids. The CDR3 DNA reads as TGTGCCAGCAGTCCTAGACAGTTTAATGAAAAACTGTTTTTT. Residues: CASSPRQFNEKLFF.

This clonotype was recorded many times. The V gene is TRBV29-1, the J gene TRBJ2-2; a possible D gene is TRBD2 (6 bases). Germline V gene sequence: CDR1 SQVTM, CDR2 ANQGSEA. The V end lost 7 bases, the J end lost 5 bases, and 14 bases lay between the germline ends. The CDR3 is made up of 13 amino acids. DNA of the CDR3: TGCAGCGGCGGGGACTCGAGGACCGGGGAGCTGTTTTTT. This codes for CSGGDSRTGELFF.

V is TRBV20-1 and J is TRBJ2-3; 9 bases agree with TRBD2. Trimming removed 5 bases from V and 7 bases from J; junction bases left unmatched: 13. CDR1 is DFQATT, CDR2 SNEGSKA, per germline (reference sequence). The CDR3 spans 15 residues. In nucleotides, the CDR3 is TGCAGTGCTTTGTTTAGTCTAGCGGGGCGACATACGCAGTATTTT. Protein sequence: CSALFSLAGRHTQYF.

This clonotype was picked up many times. The V call is TRBV7-6, the J call TRBJ2-5, with D possibly being TRBD1 (6 bases). V lost 5 bases, J lost 1 base, and 14 bases lay in between. Germline assignment: CDR1 SGHVS and CDR2 FNYEAQ. The CDR3 sequence is 15 residues long. CDR3 sequence: CASSRETGFQETQYF. CDR3 DNA sequence: TGTGCCAGCAGCCGAGAGACAGGTTTCCAAGAGACCCAGTACTTC.

At least ten counts were recorded for this clonotype. This sequence joins TRBV6-5 and TRBJ2-7; 8 bases map to TRBD2. Germline V gives CDR1 MNHEY, CDR2 SVGAGI. The CDR3 runs to 13 residues. With 7 bases clipped from V and 7 bases from J, the junction kept 9 bases outside the gene matches. The CDR3 DNA is TGTGCCAGCACCAGAGCGCGGGGGGAAGAGCAGTACTTC. This gives the protein CASTRARGEEQYF.

This clonotype was counted many times. The chain carries TRBV6-5 and TRBJ2-7; D is tentatively TRBD1 or TRBD2 (6 bases each). Germline loops: CDR1 MNHEY, CDR2 SVGAGI. The CDR3 totals 16 residues. V lost 0 bases and J lost 3, with 15 bases in between. CDR3 protein: CASSYSGRGGGYEQYF. The CDR3 DNA reads TGTGCCAGCAGTTACTCGGGCAGGGGAGGAGGCTACGAGCAGTACTTC.

The genes are TRBV4-2 and TRBJ2-2; 9 nucleotides match TRBD2. The length of the CDR3 is 15 residues. Unmatched junction bases numbered 5, after V lost 4 bases and J lost 5 bases. Germline CDR1 LGHNA, CDR2 YNFKEQ. The CDR3 here is CASSRGGRDTGELFF. In nucleotides, the CDR3 is TGTGCCAGCAGCCGCGGCGGGAGGGATACCGGGGAGCTGTTTTTT.

This clonotype was observed at least ten times. V and J are TRBV6-2 or TRBV6-3 and TRBJ2-7; 7 positions match TRBD2. The CDR3 has 16 amino acids. The germline CDR1 and CDR2 sequences are MNHEY and SVGEGT. Trimming cost V 10 bases and J 6 bases; bases outside gene matches: 21. In nucleotides, the CDR3 is TGTGCCACCTGCAGATCGCTAGCGGCCTTGAACGCCGAGCAGTACTTC. It is translated as CATCRSLAALNAEQYF.

This clonotype has a count of ten or more. The chain links TRBV20-1 to TRBJ2-3; 7 bases line up with TRBD2. Looked up from germline, CDR1 is DFQATT and CDR2 is SNEGSKA (reference sequence). Trimming took 4 bases from V and 5 from J; bases not matched to a gene: 12. The CDR3 loop spans 15 amino acids. The CDR3 here is CSAKKRDGPRDTQYF. DNA of the CDR3: TGCAGTGCTAAGAAGCGGGACGGGCCCCGAGATACGCAGTATTTT.

This chain joins TRBV29-1 and TRBJ2-3, with 8 bases matching TRBD1. The CDR3 extends over 14 amino acids. Germline V lookup: CDR1 SQVTM, CDR2 ANQGSEA. The ends lost 6 bases at V and 1 base at J; junction bases unmatched: 6. The DNA of the CDR3 is TGCAGCGTGGGACCGGGACAGGGCACAGATACGCAGTATTTT. This codes for CSVGPGQGTDTQYF.

Notes on this clonotype: Possible read error: a much larger clone is one base away. V gene TRBV28 combines with J gene TRBJ2-3, with D perhaps being TRBD1 or TRBD2 (6 bases each). CDR3 length: 15 residues. Germline V lookup: CDR1 MDHEN, CDR2 SYDVKM. The CDR3 DNA is TGTGCCAACAGTGTACAGGGAGGCCACACAGATACGCAGTATTTT. This encodes CANSVQGGHTDTQYF.

The table lists this clonotype with many counts. V and J are TRBV19 and TRBJ1-2; no definite D call. Looked up from germline, CDR1 is LNHDA and CDR2 is SQIVND (reference sequence). This CDR3 is built from 14 residues. Trimming stripped 3 bases from V and 0 bases from J, with 8 bases between. CDR3 nucleotides: TGTGCCAGTAGTATTCAGGCTCCTAACTATGGCTACACCTTC. Translated: CASSIQAPNYGYTF.

In its sample, this clonotype was seen many times. The chain recombines TRBV12-3 or TRBV12-4 with TRBJ2-3; 11 nucleotides match TRBD2. The length of the CDR3 is 16 residues. V was clipped by 6 bases and J by 2 bases; unmatched bases: 7. CDR3 in DNA: TGTGCCAGCAGCCTACGGACTAGCGGGTTCACAGATACGCAGTATTTT. This gives the protein CASSLRTSGFTDTQYF.

This clonotype has only a few counts. Written as DNA, the CDR3 is TGCAGCGGGGGGCCCACAGATACGCAGTATTTT. Protein sequence: CSGGPTDTQYF. The chain joins TRBV29-1 to TRBJ2-3, with D possibly TRBD1 on 6 matching bases. V gave up 7 bases and J gave up 2 bases, with 7 bases separating them. There are 11 residues in the CDR3. CDR1 SQVTM and CDR2 ANQGSEA come from the germline V gene.

This clonotype was recorded once. The chain couples TRBV10-3 to TRBJ2-1, with 12 bases matching TRBD1. The CDR3 loop spans 17 amino acids. Germline values: CDR1 ENHRY, CDR2 SYGVKD. V shed 6 bases, J shed 2 bases, and the junction held 8 bases outside the gene matches. The DNA of the CDR3 is TGTGCCATCAGACCGGGACAGGGGGCGGCTCCCTACAATGAGCAGTTCTTC. The encoded protein is CAIRPGQGAAPYNEQFF.